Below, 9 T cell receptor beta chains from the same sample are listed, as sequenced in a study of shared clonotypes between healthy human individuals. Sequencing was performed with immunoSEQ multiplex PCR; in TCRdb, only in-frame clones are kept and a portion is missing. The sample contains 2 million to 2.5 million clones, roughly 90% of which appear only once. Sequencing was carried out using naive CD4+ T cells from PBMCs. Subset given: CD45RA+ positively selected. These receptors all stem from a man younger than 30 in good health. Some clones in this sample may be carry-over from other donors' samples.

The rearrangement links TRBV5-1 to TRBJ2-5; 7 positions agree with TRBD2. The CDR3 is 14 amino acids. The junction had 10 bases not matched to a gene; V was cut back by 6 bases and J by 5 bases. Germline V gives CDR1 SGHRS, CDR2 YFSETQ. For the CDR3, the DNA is TGCGCCAGCACTTTAAGCGGGATCGAGGAGACCCAGTACTTC. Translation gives CASTLSGIEETQYF.

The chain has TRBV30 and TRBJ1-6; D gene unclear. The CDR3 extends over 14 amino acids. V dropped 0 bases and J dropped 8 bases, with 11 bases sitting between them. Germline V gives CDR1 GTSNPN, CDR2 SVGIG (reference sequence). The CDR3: CAWSVGPGHSPLHF. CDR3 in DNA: TGTGCCTGGAGTGTCGGGCCTGGGCATTCACCCCTCCACTTT.

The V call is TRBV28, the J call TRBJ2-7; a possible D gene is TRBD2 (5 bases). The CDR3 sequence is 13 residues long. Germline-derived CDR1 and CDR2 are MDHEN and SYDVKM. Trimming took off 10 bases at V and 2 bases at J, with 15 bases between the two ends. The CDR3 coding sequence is TGTGCCACCTATGGGCCGGGAACCTACGAGCAGTACTTC. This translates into CATYGPGTYEQYF.

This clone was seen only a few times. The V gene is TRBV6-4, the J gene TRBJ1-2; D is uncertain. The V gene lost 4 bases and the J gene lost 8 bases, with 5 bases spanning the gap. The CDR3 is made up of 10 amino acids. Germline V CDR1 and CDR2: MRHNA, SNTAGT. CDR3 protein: CASSARGYTF. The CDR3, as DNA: TGTGCCAGCAGTGCTAGGGGCTACACCTTC.

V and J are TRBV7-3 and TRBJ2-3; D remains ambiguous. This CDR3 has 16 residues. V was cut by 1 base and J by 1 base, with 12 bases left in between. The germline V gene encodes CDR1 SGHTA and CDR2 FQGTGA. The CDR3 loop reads CASSLMASPGTDTQYF. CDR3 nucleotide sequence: TGTGCCAGCAGCTTAATGGCGTCTCCCGGCACAGATACGCAGTATTTT.

CDR3 in amino acids: CASSLLAGGSGQYF. The CDR3 DNA is TGTGCCAGCAGCCTACTAGCGGGAGGGTCGGGGCAGTACTTC. The rearrangement links TRBV11-2 to TRBJ2-7; 13 bases map to TRBD2. The CDR3 spans 14 residues. V shed 5 bases, J shed 9 bases, and the junction held 7 bases outside the gene matches. Germline CDR1 SGHAT, CDR2 FQNNGV.

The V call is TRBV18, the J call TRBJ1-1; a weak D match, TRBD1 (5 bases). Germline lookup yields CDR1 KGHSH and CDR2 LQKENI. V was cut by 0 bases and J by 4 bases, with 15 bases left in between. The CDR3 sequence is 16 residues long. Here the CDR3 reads CASSPPGRSGGTEAFF. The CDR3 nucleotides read TGTGCCAGCTCACCACCGGGCAGGTCGGGGGGCACTGAAGCTTTCTTT.

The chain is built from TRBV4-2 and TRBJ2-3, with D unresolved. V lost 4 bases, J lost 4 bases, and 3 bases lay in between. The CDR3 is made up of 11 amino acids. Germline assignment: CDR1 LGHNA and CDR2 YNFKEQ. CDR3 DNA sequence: TGTGCCAGCAGCCTGTCAGATACGCAGTATTTT. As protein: CASSLSDTQYF.

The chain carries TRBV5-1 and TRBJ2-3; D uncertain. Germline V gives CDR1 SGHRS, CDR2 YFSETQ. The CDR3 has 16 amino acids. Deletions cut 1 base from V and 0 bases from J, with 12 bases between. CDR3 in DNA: TGCGCCAGCAGCTTGTTAGGGCTAACTAGCACAGATACGCAGTATTTT. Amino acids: CASSLLGLTSTDTQYF.